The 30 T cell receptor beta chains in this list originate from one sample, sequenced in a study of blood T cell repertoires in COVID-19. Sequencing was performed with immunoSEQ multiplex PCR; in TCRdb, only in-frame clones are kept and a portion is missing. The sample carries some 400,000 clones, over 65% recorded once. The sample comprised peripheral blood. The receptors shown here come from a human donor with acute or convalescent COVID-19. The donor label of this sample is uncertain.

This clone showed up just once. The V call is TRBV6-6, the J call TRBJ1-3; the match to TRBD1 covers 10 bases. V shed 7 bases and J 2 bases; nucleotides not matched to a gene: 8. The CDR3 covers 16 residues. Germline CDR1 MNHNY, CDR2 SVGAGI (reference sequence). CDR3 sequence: CASTDGGTGAGNTIYF. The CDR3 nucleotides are TGTGCCAGCACCGACGGGGGGACAGGGGCTGGAAACACCATATATTTT.

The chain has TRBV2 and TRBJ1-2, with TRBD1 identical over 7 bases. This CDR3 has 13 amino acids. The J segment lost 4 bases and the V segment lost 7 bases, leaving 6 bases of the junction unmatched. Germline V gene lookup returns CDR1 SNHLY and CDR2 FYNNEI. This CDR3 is CASNDRDSYGYTF. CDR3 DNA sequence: TGTGCCAGCAACGACCGGGACAGCTATGGCTACACCTTC.

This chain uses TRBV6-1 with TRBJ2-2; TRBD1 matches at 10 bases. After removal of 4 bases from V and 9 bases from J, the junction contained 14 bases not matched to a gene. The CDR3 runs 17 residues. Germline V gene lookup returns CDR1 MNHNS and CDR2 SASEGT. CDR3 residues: CASSAGIGTGVGRELFF. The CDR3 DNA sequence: TGTGCCAGCAGTGCCGGTATTGGGACAGGGGTAGGAAGGGAGCTGTTTTTT.

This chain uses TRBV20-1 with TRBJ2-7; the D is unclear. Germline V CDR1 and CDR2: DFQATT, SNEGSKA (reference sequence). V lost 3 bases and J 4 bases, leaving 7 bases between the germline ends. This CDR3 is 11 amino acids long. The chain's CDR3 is CSASEAYEQYF. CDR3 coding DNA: TGCAGTGCTAGTGAAGCGTACGAGCAGTACTTC.

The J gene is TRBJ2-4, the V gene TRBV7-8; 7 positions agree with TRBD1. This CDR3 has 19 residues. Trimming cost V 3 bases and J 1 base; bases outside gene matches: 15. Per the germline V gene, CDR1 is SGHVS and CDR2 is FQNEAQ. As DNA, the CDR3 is TGTGCCAGCAGCTTCTTTTCGCAGGGGGTGGTGGCGGCCAAAAACATTCAGTACTTC. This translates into CASSFFSQGVVAAKNIQYF.

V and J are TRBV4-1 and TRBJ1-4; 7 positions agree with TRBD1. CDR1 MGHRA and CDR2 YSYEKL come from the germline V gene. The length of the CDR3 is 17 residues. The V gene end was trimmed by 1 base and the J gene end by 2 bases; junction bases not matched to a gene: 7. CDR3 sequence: CASSQARQGRTNEKLFF. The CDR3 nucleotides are TGCGCCAGCAGCCAAGCCCGACAGGGCAGGACTAATGAAAAACTGTTTTTT.

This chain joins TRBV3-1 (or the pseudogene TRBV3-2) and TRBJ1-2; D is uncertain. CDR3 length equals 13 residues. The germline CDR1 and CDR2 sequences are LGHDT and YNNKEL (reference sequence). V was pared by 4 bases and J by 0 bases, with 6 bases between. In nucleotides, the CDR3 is TGTGCCAGCAGCCGGGAGACTAACTATGGCTACACCTTC. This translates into CASSRETNYGYTF.

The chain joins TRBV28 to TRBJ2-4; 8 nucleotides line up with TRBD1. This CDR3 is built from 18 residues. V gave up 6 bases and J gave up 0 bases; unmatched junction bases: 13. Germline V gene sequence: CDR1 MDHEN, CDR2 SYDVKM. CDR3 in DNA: TGTGCCAGCAGAACAGGGGGATCGGGCATCGGAGCCAAAAACATTCAGTACTTC. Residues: CASRTGGSGIGAKNIQYF.

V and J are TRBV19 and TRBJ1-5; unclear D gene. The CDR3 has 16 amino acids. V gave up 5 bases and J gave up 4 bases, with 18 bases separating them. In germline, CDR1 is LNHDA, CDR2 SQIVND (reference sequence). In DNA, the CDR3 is TGTGCCAGTAGTTCAGCTTATCGGGAATCGAATCAGCCCCAGCATTTT. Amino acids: CASSSAYRESNQPQHF.

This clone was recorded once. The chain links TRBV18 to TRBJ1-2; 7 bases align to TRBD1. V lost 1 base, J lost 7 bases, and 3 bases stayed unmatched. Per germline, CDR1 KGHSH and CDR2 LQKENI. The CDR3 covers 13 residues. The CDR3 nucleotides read TGTGCCAGCTCACCACAGGGGGCGCTTGGCTACACCTTC. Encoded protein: CASSPQGALGYTF.

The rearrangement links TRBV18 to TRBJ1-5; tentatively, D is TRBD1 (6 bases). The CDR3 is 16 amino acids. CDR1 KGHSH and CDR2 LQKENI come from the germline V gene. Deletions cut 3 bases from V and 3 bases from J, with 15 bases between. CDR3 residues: CASSPTGTRPNQPQHF. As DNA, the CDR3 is TGTGCCAGCTCACCTACTGGGACACGTCCCAATCAGCCCCAGCATTTT.

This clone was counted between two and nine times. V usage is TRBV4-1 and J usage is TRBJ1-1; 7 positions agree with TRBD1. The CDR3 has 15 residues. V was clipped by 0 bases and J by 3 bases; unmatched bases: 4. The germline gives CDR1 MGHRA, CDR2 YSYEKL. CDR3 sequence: CASSQDRGTDTEAFF. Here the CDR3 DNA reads TGCGCCAGCAGCCAAGATAGAGGGACAGACACTGAAGCTTTCTTT.

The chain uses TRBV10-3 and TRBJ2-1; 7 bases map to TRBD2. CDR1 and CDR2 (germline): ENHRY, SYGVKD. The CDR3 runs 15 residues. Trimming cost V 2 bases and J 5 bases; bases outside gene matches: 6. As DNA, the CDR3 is TGTGCCATCAGTGAGGTGACGGGGGGTAACAATGAGCAGTTCTTC. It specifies CAISEVTGGNNEQFF.

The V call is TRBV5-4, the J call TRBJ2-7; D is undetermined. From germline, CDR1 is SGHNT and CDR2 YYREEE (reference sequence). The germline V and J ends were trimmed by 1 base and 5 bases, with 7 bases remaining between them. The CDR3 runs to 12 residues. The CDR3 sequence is CASSLLENEQYF. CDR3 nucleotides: TGTGCCAGCAGCTTGTTAGAGAACGAGCAGTACTTC.

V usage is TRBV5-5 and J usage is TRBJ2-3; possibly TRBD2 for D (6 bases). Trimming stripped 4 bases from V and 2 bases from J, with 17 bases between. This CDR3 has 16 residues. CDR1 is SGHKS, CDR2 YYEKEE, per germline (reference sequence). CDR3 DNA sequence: TGTGCCAGCAGCGTCAGGACTACCGCTACCACAGATACGCAGTATTTT. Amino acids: CASSVRTTATTDTQYF.

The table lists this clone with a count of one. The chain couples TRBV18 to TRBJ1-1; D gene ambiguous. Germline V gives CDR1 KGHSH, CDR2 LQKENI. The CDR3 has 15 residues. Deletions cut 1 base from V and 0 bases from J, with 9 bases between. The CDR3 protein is CASSPLLVMNTEAFF. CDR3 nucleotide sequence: TGTGCCAGCTCACCACTACTAGTTATGAACACTGAAGCTTTCTTT.

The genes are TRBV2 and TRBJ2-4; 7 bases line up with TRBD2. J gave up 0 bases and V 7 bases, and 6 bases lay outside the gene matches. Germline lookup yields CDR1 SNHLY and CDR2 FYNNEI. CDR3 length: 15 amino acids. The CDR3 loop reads CASTVGGLAKNIQYF. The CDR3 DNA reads TGTGCCAGCACGGTGGGGGGGTTAGCCAAAAACATTCAGTACTTC.

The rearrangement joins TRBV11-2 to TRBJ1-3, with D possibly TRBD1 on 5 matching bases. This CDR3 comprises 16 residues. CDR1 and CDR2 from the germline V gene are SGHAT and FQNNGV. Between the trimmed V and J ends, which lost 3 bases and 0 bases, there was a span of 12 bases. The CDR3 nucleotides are TGTGCCAGCAGCTTGGGGGGGTCCTTCTCTGGAAACACCATATATTTT. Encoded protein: CASSLGGSFSGNTIYF.

The CDR3 is CASSFQGSSGSGANVLTF. For the CDR3, the DNA is TGTGCCAGCAGCTTTCAGGGTTCCTCAGGCTCTGGGGCCAACGTCCTGACTTTC. This rearrangement joins TRBV5-5 to TRBJ2-6, with a weak D call TRBD1 (5 bases). The length of the CDR3 is 18 residues. Deletions cut 2 bases from V and 0 bases from J, with 15 bases between. The V gene's germline CDR1 is SGHKS and CDR2 YYEKEE (reference sequence). The variable domain in full, completed from reference TRBV5-5 and TRBJ2-6, reads DAGVTQSPTHLIKTRGQQVTLRCSPISGHKSVSWYQQVLGQGPQFIFQYYEKEERGRGNFPDRFSARQFPNYSSELNVNALLLGDSALYLCASSFQGSSGSGANVLTFGAGSRLTVL.

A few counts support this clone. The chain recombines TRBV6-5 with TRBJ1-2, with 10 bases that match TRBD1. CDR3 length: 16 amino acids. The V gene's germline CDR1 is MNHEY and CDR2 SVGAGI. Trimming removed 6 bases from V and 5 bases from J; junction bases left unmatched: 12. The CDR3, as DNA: TGTGCCAGCAGCTACCGGGGACAGGGGAAAGGGTATGGCTACACCTTC. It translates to CASSYRGQGKGYGYTF.

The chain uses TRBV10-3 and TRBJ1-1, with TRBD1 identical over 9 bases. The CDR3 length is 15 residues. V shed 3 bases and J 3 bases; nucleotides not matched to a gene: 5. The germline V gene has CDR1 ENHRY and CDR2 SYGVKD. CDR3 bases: TGTGCCATCAGTGAACAGGGGGCCGGGGACACTGAAGCTTTCTTT. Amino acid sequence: CAISEQGAGDTEAFF.

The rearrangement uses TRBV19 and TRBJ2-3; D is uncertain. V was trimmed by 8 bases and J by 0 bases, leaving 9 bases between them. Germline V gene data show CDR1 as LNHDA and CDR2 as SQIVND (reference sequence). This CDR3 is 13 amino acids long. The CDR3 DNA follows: TGTGCCAGTCGGTCGCGTAGCACAGATACGCAGTATTTT. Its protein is CASRSRSTDTQYF.

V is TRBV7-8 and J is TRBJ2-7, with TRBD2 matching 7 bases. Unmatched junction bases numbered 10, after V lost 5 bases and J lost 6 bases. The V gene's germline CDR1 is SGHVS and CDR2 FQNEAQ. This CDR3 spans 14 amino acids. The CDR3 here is CASSAGLGIREQYF. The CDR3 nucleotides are TGTGCCAGCAGCGCCGGACTAGGTATACGCGAGCAGTACTTC.

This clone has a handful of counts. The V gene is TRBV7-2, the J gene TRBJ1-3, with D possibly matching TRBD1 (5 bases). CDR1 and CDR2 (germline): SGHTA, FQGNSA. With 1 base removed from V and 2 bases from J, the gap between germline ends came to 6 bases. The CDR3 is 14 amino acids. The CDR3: CASSLEGPGNTIYF. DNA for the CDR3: TGTGCCAGCAGCTTAGAGGGGCCTGGAAACACCATATATTTT.

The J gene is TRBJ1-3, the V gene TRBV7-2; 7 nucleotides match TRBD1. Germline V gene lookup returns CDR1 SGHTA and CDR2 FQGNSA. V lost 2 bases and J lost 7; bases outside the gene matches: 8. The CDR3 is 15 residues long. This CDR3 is CASSLSRGLRNTIYF. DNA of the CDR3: TGTGCCAGCAGCTTAAGCAGGGGGTTGAGGAACACCATATATTTT.

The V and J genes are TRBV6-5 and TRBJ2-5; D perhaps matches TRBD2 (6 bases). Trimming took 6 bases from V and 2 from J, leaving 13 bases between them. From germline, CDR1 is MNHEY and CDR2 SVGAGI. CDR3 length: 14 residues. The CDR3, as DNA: TGTGCCAGCAGAAATTCGGGGAGGCAAGAGACCCAGTACTTC. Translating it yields CASRNSGRQETQYF.

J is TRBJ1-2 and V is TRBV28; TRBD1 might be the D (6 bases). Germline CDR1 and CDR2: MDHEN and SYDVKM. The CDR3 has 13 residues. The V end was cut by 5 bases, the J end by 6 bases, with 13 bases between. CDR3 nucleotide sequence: TGTGCCAGCAGTATCAGGGGAGCGGATGGCTACACCTTC. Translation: CASSIRGADGYTF.

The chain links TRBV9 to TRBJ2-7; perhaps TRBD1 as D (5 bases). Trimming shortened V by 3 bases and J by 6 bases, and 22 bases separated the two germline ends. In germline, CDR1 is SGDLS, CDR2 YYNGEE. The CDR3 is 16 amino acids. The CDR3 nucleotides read TGTGCCAGCAGCGCTTCCTTCGACAGCCCACCATCCGAGCAGTACTTC. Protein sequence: CASSASFDSPPSEQYF.

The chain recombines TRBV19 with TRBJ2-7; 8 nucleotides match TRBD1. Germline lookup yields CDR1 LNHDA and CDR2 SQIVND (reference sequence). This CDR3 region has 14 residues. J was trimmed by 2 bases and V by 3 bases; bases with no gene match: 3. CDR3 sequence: CASSIGTGPYEQYF. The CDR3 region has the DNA TGTGCCAGTAGTATTGGGACAGGCCCCTACGAGCAGTACTTC.

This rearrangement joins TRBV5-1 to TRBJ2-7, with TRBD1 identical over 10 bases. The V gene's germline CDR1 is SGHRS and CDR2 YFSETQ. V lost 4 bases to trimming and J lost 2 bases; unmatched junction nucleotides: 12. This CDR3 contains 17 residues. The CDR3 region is CASSPSGDRGHAYEQYF. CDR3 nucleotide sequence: TGCGCCAGCAGCCCTTCCGGAGACAGGGGGCATGCCTACGAGCAGTACTTC. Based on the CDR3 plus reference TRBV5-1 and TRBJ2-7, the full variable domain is KAGVTQTPRYLIKTRGQQVTLSCSPISGHRSVSWYQQTPGQGLQFLFEYFSETQRNKGNFPGRFSGRQFSNSRSEMNVSTLELGDSALYLCASSPSGDRGHAYEQYFGPGTRLTVT.